This TCR beta chain was observed in a study of response to subunit inactivated influenza vaccine. One entry per CDR3 protein, called by TCRdb with MiXCR from the RT-PCR reads. The sample includes hundreds of thousands of distinct CDR3 sequences, approximately 13% of them seen just once. This sequence was found in a middle-aged man who received an inactivated influenza vaccine. Sequenced material: PBMCs from blood, taken around 15 days before vaccination.

DNA of the CDR3: TGTGCCAGCAGCGGGCGGCGGTACACCGGGGAGCTGTTTTTT. Its translation is CASSGRRYTGELFF. This chain uses TRBV7-9 with TRBJ2-2; no reliable D call. Germline V gene sequence: CDR1 SEHNR, CDR2 FQNEAQ (reference sequence). The CDR3 runs 14 residues. The germline V and J ends were trimmed by 5 bases and 3 bases, with 10 bases remaining between them. Together with reference TRBV7-9 and TRBJ2-2, the CDR3 gives the full variable domain: DTGVSQNPRHKITKRGQNVTFRCDPISEHNRLYWYRQTLGQGPEFLTYFQNEAQLEKSRLLSDRFSAERPKGSFSTLEIQRTEQGDSAMYLCASSGRRYTGELFFGEGSRLTVL.